This TCR beta chain appears in the sequencing data of a study of T cells in Graves' hyperthyroidism and ophthalmopathy. Study-wide results and caveats: Before onset, ophthalmopathy was predicted by the model a median roughly 6.4 months earlier.

In its sample, this clonotype was seen many times. Its matching antigen is unknown. PBMCs were collected from an approximately 9.2 ml volume of fresh peripheral blood. Germline CDR1 and CDR2: MDHEN and SYDVKM. The CDR3 length is 15 residues. V was shortened by 3 bases and J by 0 bases, with 12 bases between the two germline ends. Regions amplified from RNA transcripts were the TCR beta CDR3 regions. HTBI primers were employed in a first-round RT-PCR of the TCR CDR3. MiXCR was run by TCRdb on the multiplex PCR reads, yielding one entry per CDR3 protein. This sample yields around 420,000 distinct CDR3 sequences, of which around 16% are seen a single time; 12% to 15% belongs to the top ten.

The TCR was taken from a woman aged 18-29 years with Graves' hyperthyroidism. The chain is built from TRBV28 and TRBJ2-7; no firm D call. Source material: blood. CDR3 in amino acids: CASSLGRQTSYEQYF. The CDR3 DNA reads TGTGCCAGCAGTTTGGGCAGGCAGACCTCCTACGAGCAGTACTTC.